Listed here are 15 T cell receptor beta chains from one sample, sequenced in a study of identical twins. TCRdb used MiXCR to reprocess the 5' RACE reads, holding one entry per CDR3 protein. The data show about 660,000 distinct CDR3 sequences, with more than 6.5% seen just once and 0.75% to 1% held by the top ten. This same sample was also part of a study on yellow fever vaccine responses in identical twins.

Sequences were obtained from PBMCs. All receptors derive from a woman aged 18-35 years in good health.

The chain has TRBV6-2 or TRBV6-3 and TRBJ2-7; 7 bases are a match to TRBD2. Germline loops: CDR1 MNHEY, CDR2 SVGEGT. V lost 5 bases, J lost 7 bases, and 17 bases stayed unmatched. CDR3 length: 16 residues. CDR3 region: CASSLKTLLTSTEQYF. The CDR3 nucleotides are TGTGCCAGCAGTCTCAAGACACTCCTGACTAGCACGGAGCAGTACTTC.

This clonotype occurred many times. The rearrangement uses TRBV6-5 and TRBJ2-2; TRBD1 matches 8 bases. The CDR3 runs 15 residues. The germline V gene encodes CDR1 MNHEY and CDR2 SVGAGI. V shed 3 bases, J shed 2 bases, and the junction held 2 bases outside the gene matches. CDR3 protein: CASSYTGGNTGELFF. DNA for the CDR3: TGTGCCAGCAGTTATACAGGGGGAAACACCGGGGAGCTGTTTTTT.

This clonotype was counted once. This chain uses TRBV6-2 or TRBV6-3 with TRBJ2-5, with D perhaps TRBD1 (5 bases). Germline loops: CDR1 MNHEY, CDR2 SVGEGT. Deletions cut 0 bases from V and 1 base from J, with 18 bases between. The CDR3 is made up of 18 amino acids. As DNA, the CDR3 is TGTGCCAGCAGTTACTCCCTGGACACCCTGGGTCGCCAAGAGACCCAGTACTTC. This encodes CASSYSLDTLGRQETQYF.

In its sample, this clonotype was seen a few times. DNA for the CDR3: TGTGCCAGCAGCTTAGAGAGGACTAGCGGGAGATATCGCACAGATACGCAGTATTTT. It codes for CASSLERTSGRYRTDTQYF. The V gene is TRBV11-1, the J gene TRBJ2-3, with 13 bases aligning to TRBD2. Germline V gene lookup returns CDR1 SGHAT and CDR2 FQDESV (reference sequence). V was pared by 1 base and J by 1 base, with 8 bases of the junction left unmatched. The CDR3 loop spans 19 amino acids.

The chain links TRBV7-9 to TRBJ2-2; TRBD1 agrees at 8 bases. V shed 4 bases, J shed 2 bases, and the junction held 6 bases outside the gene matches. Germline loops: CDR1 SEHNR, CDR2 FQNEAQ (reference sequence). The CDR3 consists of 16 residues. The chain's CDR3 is CASSSFQGANTGELFF. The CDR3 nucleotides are TGTGCCAGCAGCTCCTTTCAGGGGGCCAACACCGGGGAGCTGTTTTTT.

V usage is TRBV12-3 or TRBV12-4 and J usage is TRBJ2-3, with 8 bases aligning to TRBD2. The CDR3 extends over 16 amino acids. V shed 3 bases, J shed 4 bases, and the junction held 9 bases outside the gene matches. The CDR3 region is CASSFFGRGGADTQYF. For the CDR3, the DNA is TGTGCCAGCAGTTTTTTCGGGAGGGGTGGCGCAGATACGCAGTATTTT.

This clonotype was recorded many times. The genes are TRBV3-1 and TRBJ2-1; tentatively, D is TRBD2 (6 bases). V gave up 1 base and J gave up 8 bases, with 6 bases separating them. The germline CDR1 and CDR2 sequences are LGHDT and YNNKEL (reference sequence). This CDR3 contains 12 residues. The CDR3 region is CASSQGRDEQFF. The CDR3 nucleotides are TGTGCCAGCAGCCAAGGGAGGGATGAGCAGTTCTTC.

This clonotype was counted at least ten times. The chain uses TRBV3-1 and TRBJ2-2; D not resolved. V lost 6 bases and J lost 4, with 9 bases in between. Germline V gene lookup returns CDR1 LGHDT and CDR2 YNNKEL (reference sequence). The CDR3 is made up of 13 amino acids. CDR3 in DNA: TGTGCCAGCAGGGTTTTGGGCACCGGGGAGCTGTTTTTT. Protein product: CASRVLGTGELFF.

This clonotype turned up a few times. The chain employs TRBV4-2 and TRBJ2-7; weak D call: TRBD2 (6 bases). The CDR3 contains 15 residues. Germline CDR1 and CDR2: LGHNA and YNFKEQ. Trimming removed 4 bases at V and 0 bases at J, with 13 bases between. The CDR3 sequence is CASSLIGGNSYEQYF. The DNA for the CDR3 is TGTGCCAGCAGCCTAATCGGGGGAAACTCCTACGAGCAGTACTTC.

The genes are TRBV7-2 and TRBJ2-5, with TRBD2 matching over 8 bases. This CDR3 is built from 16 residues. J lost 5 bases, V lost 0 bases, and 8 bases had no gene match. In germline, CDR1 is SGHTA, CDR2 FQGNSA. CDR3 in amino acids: CASSLAPGTRRETQYF. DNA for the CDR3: TGTGCCAGCAGCTTAGCGCCGGGGACTAGGAGGGAGACCCAGTACTTC.

This chain's CDR3 is CASSPRTAAVETQYF. The CDR3 DNA is TGTGCCAGCAGCCCGAGGACGGCGGCGGTAGAGACCCAGTACTTC. V usage is TRBV14 and J usage is TRBJ2-5; unclear D gene. V was trimmed by 4 bases and J by 4 bases, leaving 16 bases between them. Per germline, CDR1 SGHDN and CDR2 FVKESK. The CDR3 has 15 residues. Full variable domain (outside the CDR3, taken from reference TRBV14 and TRBJ2-5): EAGVTQFPSHSVIEKGQTVTLRCDPISGHDNLYWYRRVMGKEIKFLLHFVKESKQDESGMPNNRFLAERTGGTYSTLKVQPAELEDSGVYFCASSPRTAAVETQYFGPGTRLLVL.

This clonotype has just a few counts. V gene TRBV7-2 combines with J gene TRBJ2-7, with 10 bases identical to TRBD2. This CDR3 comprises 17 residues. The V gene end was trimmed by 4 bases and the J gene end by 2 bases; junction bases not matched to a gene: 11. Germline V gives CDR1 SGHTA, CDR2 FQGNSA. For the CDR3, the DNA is TGTGCCAGCAGCTCTTACCCTCGGGGGACTAGCGCCTACGAGCAGTACTTC. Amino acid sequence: CASSSYPRGTSAYEQYF.

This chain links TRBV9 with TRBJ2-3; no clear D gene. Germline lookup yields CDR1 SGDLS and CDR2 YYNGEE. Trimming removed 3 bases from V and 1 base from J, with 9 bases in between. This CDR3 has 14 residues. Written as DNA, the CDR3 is TGTGCCAGCAGCGCCCAAATTGGCACAGATACGCAGTATTTT. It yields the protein CASSAQIGTDTQYF.

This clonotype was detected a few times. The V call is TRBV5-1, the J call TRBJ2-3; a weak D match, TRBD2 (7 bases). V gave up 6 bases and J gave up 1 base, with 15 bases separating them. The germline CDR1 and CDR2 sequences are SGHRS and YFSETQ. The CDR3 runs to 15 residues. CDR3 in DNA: TGCGCCAGCACCCTGGGGGGGCCTGGCACAGATACGCAGTATTTT. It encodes CASTLGGPGTDTQYF.

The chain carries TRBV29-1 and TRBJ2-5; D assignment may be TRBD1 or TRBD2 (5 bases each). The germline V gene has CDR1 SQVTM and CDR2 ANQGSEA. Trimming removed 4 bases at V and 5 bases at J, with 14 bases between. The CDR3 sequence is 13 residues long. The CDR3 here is CSVGEGWGETQYF. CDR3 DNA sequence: TGCAGCGTTGGCGAGGGGTGGGGGGAGACCCAGTACTTC.